The entry below gives a single T cell receptor (beta chain) sequence along with its context. The antigen is undetermined. Here immunoSEQ multiplex PCR was the method, and the copy in TCRdb shows in-frame clones only, minus some. The sample yields 20,000 to 25,000 clones, 55% to 75% seen once. The sample belongs to a study of CD4 T cells in relation to SARS-CoV-2 and coronaviruses. Background on the study: After roughly ten days of antigen culture, PBMC TCR beta CDR3s were sequenced.

CD4+ T cells from unexposed donors were obtained before the COVID-19 pandemic (2011-2018). After less than 11 days of culture, CD4+ T cells were isolated. The sequence came from a human donor in good health. The sample consisted of CD4+ T cells from PBMCs, cultured in vitro.

CDR3 sequence (DNA): TGTGCCAGCTCACCAGAAGCTAGGGACTACGAGCAGTACTTC. Its translation is CASSPEARDYEQYF. The chain joins TRBV18 to TRBJ2-7; D unclear. The CDR3 length is 14 residues. V lost 2 bases and J lost 3, with 11 bases in between. CDR1 and CDR2 from the germline V gene are KGHSH and LQKENI. Full variable domain (outside the CDR3, taken from reference TRBV18 and TRBJ2-7): NAGVMQNPRHLVRRRGQEARLRCSPMKGHSHVYWYRQLPEEGLKFMVYLQKENIIDESGMPKERFSAEFPKEGPSILRIQQVVRGDSAAYFCASSPEARDYEQYFGPGTRLTVT.